Included here is one T cell receptor (beta chain) sequence, with context. Study processing details: Estimation of nucleated cell counts relied on the amplification of reference gene primers. Repertoires were generated with immunoSEQ multiplex PCR, while TCRdb's copy carries only in-frame clones and drops some. V, J and clone size are those of that table, while D and trimming were read from the DNA. The sample carries 150,000 to 200,000 clones, about 89% recorded once. The germline gives CDR1 KGHDR, CDR2 SFDVKD. The CDR3 totals 14 residues. V was pared by 4 bases and J by 4 bases, with 5 bases of the junction left unmatched. This record comes from a study of blood T cell repertoires in COVID-19.

This TCR was recovered from a man aged 18 to 29 who had recovered from COVID-19. This chain connects TRBV24-1 to TRBJ1-2; 7 bases are a match to TRBD1. The material sequenced was peripheral blood. CDR3 nucleotide sequence: TGTGCCACCAGTGACCCCGGGACAGCCTATGGCTACACCTTC. Protein sequence: CATSDPGTAYGYTF.